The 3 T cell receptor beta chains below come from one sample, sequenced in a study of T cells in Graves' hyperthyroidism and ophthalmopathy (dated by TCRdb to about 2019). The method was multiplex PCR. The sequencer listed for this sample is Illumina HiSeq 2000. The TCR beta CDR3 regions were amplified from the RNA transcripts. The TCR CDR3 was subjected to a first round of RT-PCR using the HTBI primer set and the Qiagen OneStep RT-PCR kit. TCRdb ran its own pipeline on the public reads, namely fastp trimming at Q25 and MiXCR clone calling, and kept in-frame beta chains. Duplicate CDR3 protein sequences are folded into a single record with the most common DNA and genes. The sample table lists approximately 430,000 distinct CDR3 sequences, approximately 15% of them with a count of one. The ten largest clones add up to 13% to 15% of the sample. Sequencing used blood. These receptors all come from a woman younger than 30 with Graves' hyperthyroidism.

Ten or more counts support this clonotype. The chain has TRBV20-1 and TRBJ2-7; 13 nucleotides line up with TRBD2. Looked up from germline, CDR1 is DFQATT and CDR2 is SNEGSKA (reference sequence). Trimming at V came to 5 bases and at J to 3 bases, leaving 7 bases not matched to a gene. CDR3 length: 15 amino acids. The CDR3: CSAFALAGGNYEQYF. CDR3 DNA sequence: TGCAGTGCTTTTGCACTAGCGGGGGGGAACTACGAGCAGTACTTC.

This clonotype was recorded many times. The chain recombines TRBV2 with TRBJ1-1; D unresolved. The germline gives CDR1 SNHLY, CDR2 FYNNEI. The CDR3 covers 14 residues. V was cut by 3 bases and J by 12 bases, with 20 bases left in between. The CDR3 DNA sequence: TGTGCCAGCAGTGATGAGGAGGGTGTAGTATCCTCTTTCTTT. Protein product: CASSDEEGVVSSFF.

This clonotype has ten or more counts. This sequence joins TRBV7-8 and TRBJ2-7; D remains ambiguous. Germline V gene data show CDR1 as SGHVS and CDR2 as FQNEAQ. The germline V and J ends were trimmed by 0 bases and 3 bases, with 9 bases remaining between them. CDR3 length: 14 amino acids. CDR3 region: CASSLAGPNYEQYF. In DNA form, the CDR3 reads TGTGCCAGCAGCTTAGCCGGCCCCAACTACGAGCAGTACTTC.